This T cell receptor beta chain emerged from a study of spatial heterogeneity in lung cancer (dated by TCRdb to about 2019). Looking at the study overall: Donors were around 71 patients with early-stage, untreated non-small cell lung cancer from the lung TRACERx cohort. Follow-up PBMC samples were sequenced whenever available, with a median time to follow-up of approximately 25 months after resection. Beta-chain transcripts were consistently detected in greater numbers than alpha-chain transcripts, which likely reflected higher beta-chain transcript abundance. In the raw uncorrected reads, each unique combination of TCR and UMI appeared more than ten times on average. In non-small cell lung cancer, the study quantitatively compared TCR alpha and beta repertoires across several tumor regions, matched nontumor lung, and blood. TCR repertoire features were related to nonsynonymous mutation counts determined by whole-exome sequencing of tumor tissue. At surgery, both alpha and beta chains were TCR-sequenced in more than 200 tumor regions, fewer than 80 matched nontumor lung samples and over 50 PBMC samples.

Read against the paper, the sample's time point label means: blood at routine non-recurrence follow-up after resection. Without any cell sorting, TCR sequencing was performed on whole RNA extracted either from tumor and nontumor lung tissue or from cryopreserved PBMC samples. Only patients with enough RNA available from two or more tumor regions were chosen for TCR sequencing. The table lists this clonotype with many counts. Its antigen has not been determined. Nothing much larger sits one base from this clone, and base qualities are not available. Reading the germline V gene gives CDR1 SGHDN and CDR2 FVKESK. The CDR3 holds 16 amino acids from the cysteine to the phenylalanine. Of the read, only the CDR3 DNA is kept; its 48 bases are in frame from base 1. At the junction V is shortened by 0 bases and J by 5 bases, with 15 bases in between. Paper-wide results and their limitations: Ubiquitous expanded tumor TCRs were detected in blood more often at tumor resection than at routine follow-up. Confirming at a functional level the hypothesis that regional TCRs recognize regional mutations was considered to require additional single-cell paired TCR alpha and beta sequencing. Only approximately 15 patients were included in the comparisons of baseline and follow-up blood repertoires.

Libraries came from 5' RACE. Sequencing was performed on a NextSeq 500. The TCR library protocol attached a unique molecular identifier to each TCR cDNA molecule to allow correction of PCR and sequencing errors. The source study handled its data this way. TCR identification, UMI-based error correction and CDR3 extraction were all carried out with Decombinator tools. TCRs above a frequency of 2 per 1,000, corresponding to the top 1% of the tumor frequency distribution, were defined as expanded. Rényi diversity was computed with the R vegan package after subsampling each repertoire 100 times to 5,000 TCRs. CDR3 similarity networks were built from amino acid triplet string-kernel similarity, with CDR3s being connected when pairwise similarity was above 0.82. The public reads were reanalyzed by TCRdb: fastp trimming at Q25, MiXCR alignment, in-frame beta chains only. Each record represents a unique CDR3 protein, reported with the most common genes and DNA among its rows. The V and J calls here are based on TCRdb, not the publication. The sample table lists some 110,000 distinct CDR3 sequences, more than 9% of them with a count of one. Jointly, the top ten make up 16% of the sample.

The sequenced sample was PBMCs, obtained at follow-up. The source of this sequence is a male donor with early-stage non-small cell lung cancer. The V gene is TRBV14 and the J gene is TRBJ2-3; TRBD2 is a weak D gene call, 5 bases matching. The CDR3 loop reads CASSQEHPRGRDTQYF. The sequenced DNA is TGTGCCAGCAGCCAAGAGCATCCCCGGGGTAGAGATACGCAGTATTTT. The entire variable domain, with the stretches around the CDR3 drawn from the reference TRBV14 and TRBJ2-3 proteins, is EAGVTQFPSHSVIEKGQTVTLRCDPISGHDNLYWYRRVMGKEIKFLLHFVKESKQDESGMPNNRFLAERTGGTYSTLKVQPAELEDSGVYFCASSQEHPRGRDTQYFGPGTRLTVL.